The 2 T cell receptor beta chains given below trace back to one sample, sequenced in a study of blood T cell repertoires in COVID-19. The table came from immunoSEQ multiplex PCR; TCRdb's copy has only in-frame clones and leaves some out. The table records some 140,000 clones, roughly 82% of them present only once. Material for sequencing was peripheral blood. The receptors come from a man older than 75 with acute or convalescent COVID-19.

V is TRBV5-4 and J is TRBJ2-2; D call uncertain. The CDR3 has 19 amino acids. V was shortened by 0 bases and J by 5 bases, with 23 bases between the two germline ends. Germline CDR1 is SGHNT and CDR2 is YYREEE (reference sequence). CDR3 DNA: TGTGCCAGCAGCTTGGGCGGCACTCGCGAGTTGAGTAGGACCGGGGAGCTGTTTTTT. Its protein is CASSLGGTRELSRTGELFF. Supplemented by reference TRBV5-4 and TRBJ2-2, the full variable domain reads ETGVTQSPTHLIKTRGQQVTLRCSSQSGHNTVSWYQQALGQGPQFIFQYYREEENGRGNFPPRFSGLQFPNYSSELNVNALELDDSALYLCASSLGGTRELSRTGELFFGEGSRLTVL.

This clone showed up just a few times. The chain combines TRBV19 with TRBJ1-2, with 9 bases matching TRBD1. The trim removed 6 bases at V and 4 bases at J, leaving 6 bases unmatched. Germline lookup yields CDR1 LNHDA and CDR2 SQIVND (reference sequence). The CDR3 loop spans 14 amino acids. The CDR3 coding sequence is TGTGCCAGTAGGCCGACAGGGGGGAGCTATGGCTACACCTTC. This translates into CASRPTGGSYGYTF.